The sequence of this TCR beta chain was determined in a study of blood T cell repertoires in COVID-19. Study context: Sites across the United States, Italy and Spain contributed samples from acute and convalescent COVID-19. Sample material is recorded as cDNA or gDNA derived from T cells, B-cell-depleted T cells, or PBMCs.

V dropped 4 bases and J dropped 1 base, with 14 bases sitting between them. The germline V gene encodes CDR1 SGHRS and CDR2 YFSETQ. The CDR3 totals 15 residues. Repertoires were generated with immunoSEQ multiplex PCR, while TCRdb's copy carries only in-frame clones and drops some. The table lists fewer than 25,000 clones, about 88% of them singletons, with just under 20% in the top ten. The receptor was isolated from a human donor in a cohort sampled during active COVID-19. The chain carries TRBV5-1 and TRBJ1-1; TRBD1 might be the D (6 bases). The source material was peripheral blood. The CDR3 loop reads CASSIPQGANTEAFF. The DNA of the CDR3 is TGCGCCAGCAGCATCCCACAGGGAGCGAACACTGAAGCTTTCTTT.